This T cell receptor (beta chain) stems from a study of CD8+CD57+ T cells in acquired aplastic anemia. Study-level background: The study obtained an average of roughly 3 ug of DNA from sorted CD4+ and CD8+ cells. Where healthy donors were concerned, CD4+ cells averaged about 11 million reads. General observations from the study: About 30 CD8+ CDR3 sequences occurred in both the patients and the controls. Between the patient and control groups, CD8+ Simpson's diversity did not differ significantly.

Note on this clonotype: What it binds is unknown.

According to the study, genomic DNA was the template for TCR beta VDJ and CDR3 profiling. TCRdb reanalysed the reads using MiXCR and keeps one entry per CDR3 protein. Of 130,000 or so distinct CDR3 sequences in the sample, around 41% were seen once. The CDR3 contains 13 residues. V gave up 6 bases and J gave up 5 bases, with 13 bases separating them. CDR1 and CDR2 from the germline V gene are SGHAT and FQNNGV. The sample taken for sequencing was sorted CD4+, CD8+, or CD8+CD57+ T cells (not recorded which) from PBMCs. V gene TRBV11-2 combines with J gene TRBJ2-5; TRBD1 might be the D (5 bases). The TCR was taken from a human donor in good health, serving as a control. The DNA for the CDR3 is TGTGCCAGCAGGGGGCTACCGACCGAGACCCAGTACTTC. It codes for CASRGLPTETQYF.